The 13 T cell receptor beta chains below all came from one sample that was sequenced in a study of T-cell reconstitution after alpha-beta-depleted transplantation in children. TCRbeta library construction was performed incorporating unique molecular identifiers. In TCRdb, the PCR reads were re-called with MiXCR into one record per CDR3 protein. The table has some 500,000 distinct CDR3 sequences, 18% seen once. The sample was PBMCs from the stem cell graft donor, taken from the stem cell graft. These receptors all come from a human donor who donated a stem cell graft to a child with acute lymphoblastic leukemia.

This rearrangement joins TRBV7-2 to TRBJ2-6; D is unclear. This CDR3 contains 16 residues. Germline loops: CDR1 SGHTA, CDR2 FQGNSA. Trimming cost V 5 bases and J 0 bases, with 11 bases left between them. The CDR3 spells CASSTPAASGANVLTF. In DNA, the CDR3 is TGTGCCAGCAGCACCCCGGCCGCCTCTGGGGCCAACGTCCTGACTTTC.

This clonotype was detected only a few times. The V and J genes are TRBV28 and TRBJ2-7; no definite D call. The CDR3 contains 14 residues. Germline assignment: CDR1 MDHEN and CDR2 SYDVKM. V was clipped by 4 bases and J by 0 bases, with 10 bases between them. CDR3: CASSSGGRSYEQYF. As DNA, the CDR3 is TGTGCCAGCAGTTCTGGCGGTCGCTCCTACGAGCAGTACTTC.

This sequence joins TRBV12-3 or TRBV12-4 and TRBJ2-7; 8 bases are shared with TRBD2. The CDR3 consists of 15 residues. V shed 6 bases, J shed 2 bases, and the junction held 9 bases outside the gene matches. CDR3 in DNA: TGTGCCAGCAGCTATCACGGGAGGGCCCCCTACGAGCAGTACTTC. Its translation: CASSYHGRAPYEQYF.

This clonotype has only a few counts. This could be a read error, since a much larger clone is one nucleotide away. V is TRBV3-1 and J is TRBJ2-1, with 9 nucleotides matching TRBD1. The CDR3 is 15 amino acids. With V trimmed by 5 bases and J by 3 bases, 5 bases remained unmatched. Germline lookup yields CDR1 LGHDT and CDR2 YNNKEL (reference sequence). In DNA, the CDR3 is TGTGCCAGCAGCTTTCCGGGACAGGGCTACAATGAGCAGTTCTTC. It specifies CASSFPGQGYNEQFF.

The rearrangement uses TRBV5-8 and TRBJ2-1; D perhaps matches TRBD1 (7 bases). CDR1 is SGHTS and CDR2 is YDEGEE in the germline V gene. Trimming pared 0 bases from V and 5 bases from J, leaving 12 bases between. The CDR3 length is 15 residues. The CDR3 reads CASSLAGGTDNEQFF. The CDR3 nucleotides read TGTGCCAGCAGCTTGGCAGGGGGGACTGACAATGAGCAGTTCTTC.

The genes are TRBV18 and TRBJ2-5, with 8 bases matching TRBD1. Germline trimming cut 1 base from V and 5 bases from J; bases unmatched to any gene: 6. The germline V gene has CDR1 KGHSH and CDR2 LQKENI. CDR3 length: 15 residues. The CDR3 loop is CASSPRTGYSETQYF. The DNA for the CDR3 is TGTGCCAGCTCACCACGGACAGGGTATTCGGAGACCCAGTACTTC.

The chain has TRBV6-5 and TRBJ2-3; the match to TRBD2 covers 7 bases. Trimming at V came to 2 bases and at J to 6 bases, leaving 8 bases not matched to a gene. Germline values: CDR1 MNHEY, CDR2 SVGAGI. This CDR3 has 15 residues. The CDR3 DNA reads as TGTGCCAGCAGTTACGGCTGGGGGGGAGCGGATACGCAGTATTTT. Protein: CASSYGWGGADTQYF.

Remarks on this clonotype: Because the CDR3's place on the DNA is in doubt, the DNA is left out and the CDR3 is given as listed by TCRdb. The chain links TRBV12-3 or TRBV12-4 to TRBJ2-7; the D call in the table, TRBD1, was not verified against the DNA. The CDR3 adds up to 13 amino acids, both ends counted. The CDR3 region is CASSFGPGIEQYF.

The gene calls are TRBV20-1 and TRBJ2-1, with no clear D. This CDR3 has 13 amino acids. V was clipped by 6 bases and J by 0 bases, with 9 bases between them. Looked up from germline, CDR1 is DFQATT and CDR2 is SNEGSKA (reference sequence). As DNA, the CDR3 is TGCAGTGCGGGCCTTCCCTCCTACAATGAGCAGTTCTTC. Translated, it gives CSAGLPSYNEQFF.

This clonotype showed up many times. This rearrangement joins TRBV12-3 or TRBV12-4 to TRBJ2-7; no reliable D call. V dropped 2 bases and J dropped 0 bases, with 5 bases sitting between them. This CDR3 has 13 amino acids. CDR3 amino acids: CASSLKSSYEQYF. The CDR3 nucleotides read TGTGCCAGCAGTTTAAAGAGCTCCTACGAGCAGTACTTC.

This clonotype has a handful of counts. DNA of the CDR3: TGCGCCAGCAGCTTAGGCAGGGCCGAGGAGCAGTACTTC. Its protein is CASSLGRAEEQYF. This chain joins TRBV5-1 and TRBJ2-7, with D possibly matching TRBD1 (5 bases). The V end was cut by 2 bases, the J end by 7 bases, with 13 bases between. Germline V gene lookup returns CDR1 SGHRS and CDR2 YFSETQ. This CDR3 spans 13 amino acids.

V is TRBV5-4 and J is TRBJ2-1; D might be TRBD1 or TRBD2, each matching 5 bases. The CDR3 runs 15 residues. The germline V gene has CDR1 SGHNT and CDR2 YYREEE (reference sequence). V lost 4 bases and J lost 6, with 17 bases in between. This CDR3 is CASSVGTGRGNEQFF. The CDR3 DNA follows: TGTGCCAGCAGCGTCGGGACGGGACGGGGCAATGAGCAGTTCTTC. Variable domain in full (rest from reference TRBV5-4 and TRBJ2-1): ETGVTQSPTHLIKTRGQQVTLRCSSQSGHNTVSWYQQALGQGPQFIFQYYREEENGRGNFPPRFSGLQFPNYSSELNVNALELDDSALYLCASSVGTGRGNEQFFGPGTRLTVL.

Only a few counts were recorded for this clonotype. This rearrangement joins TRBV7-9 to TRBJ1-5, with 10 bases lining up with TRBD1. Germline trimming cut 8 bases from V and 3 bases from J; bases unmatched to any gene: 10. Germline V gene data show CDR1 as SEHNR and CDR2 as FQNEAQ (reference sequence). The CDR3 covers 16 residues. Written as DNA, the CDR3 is TGTGCCAGCGGAGAAGGGACAGGGGTGGCCAATCAGCCCCAGCATTTT. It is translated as CASGEGTGVANQPQHF. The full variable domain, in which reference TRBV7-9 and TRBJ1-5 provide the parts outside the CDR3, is DTGVSQNPRHKITKRGQNVTFRCDPISEHNRLYWYRQTLGQGPEFLTYFQNEAQLEKSRLLSDRFSAERPKGSFSTLEIQRTEQGDSAMYLCASGEGTGVANQPQHFGDGTRLSIL.